A single sample is the source of the 30 T cell receptor beta chains below, sequenced in a study of blood T cell repertoires in COVID-19. The data were produced by immunoSEQ multiplex PCR, yet TCRdb's version contains in-frame clones alone and is incomplete. This table holds 95,000 to 150,000 clones, approximately 74% found once. Sequenced: peripheral blood. The origin of the receptors is a man aged 60 to 69 with acute or convalescent COVID-19.

This sequence joins TRBV4-1 and TRBJ1-5; D is uncertain. The CDR3 runs 13 residues. V was cut by 1 base and J by 7 bases, with 8 bases left in between. Per germline, CDR1 MGHRA and CDR2 YSYEKL. CDR3 loop: CASSQAVWQPQHF. CDR3 sequence (DNA): TGCGCCAGCAGCCAAGCGGTTTGGCAGCCCCAGCATTTT.

The V and J genes are TRBV30 and TRBJ2-3; D not resolved. The germline V gene has CDR1 GTSNPN and CDR2 SVGIG (reference sequence). V was trimmed by 6 bases and J by 1 base, leaving 11 bases between them. There are 13 residues in the CDR3. The CDR3 region has the DNA TGTGCCTGTCCGGTCCGGGGCACAGATACGCAGTATTTT. Translated, it gives CACPVRGTDTQYF. The entire variable domain, with the rest obtained from reference TRBV30 and TRBJ2-3, is as follows: SQTIHQWPATLVQPVGSPLSLECTVEGTSNPNLYWYRQAAGRGLQLLFYSVGIGQISSEVPQNLSASRPQDRQFILSSKKLLLSDSGFYLCACPVRGTDTQYFGPGTRLTVL.

The gene calls are TRBV12-5 and TRBJ1-3; D is undetermined. Germline V gene data show CDR1 as LGHNT and CDR2 as FRNRAP. CDR3 length: 15 residues. V shed 6 bases and J shed 0 bases, with 12 bases lying between them. CDR3 in amino acids: CASGPGALSGNTIYF. CDR3 bases: TGTGCTAGTGGACCGGGAGCCCTCTCTGGAAACACCATATATTTT.

This clone was seen a few times. The V and J genes are TRBV3-1 (or the pseudogene TRBV3-2) and TRBJ1-4, with TRBD1 identical over 9 bases. The CDR3 extends over 14 amino acids. V was clipped by 5 bases and J by 4 bases; unmatched bases: 2. Germline V gene data show CDR1 as LGHDT and CDR2 as YNNKEL (reference sequence). The CDR3 is CASSEGQGNEKLFF. In DNA form, the CDR3 reads TGTGCCAGCAGCGAGGGACAGGGTAATGAAAAACTGTTTTTT.

This chain uses TRBV5-1 with TRBJ1-2, with D tentatively TRBD1 (5 bases). Germline CDR1 reads SGHRS; CDR2 reads YFSETQ. The ends were cut back, 2 bases at V and 4 bases at J, with 9 bases in the middle. CDR3 length: 13 residues. The CDR3 DNA reads TGCGCCAGCAGCTTCGGGGGGGTCTATGGCTACACCTTC. It yields the protein CASSFGGVYGYTF.

J is TRBJ2-7 and V is TRBV9, with 9 bases lining up with TRBD2. From germline, CDR1 is SGDLS and CDR2 YYNGEE. V lost 4 bases, J lost 0 bases, and 8 bases stayed unmatched. The CDR3 loop spans 16 amino acids. CDR3 protein: CASSPSQGLASYEQYF. The CDR3 bases are TGTGCCAGCAGCCCTAGCCAGGGACTAGCCTCCTACGAGCAGTACTTC.

V and J are TRBV4-2 and TRBJ1-2, with 8 bases aligning to TRBD1. Germline V gives CDR1 LGHNA, CDR2 YNFKEQ. The CDR3 consists of 16 residues. The junction had 10 bases not matched to a gene; V was cut back by 7 bases and J by 0 bases. The chain's CDR3 is CASTSDRGAANYGYTF. The CDR3 bases are TGTGCCAGCACCTCAGACAGGGGAGCGGCTAACTATGGCTACACCTTC.

The chain combines TRBV13 with TRBJ1-1; TRBD1 agrees at 9 bases. With 5 bases clipped from V and 7 bases from J, the junction kept 2 bases outside the gene matches. CDR3 length equals 12 residues. Germline V gives CDR1 PRHDT, CDR2 FYEKMQ (reference sequence). The CDR3, as DNA: TGTGCCAGCAGCAAGGACAGGGGTGAAGCTTTCTTT. This encodes CASSKDRGEAFF. Filled out from reference TRBV13 and TRBJ1-1, the complete variable domain reads AAGVIQSPRHLIKEKRETATLKCYPIPRHDTVYWYQQGPGQDPQFLISFYEKMQSDKGSIPDRFSAQQFSDYHSELNMSSLELGDSALYFCASSKDRGEAFFGQGTRLTVV.

Note on this clone: The junction differs from germline at one of its ends, possibly a read error. The rearrangement uses TRBV18 and TRBJ1-3, with D perhaps TRBD1 (6 bases). The CDR3 sequence is 17 residues long. Per the germline V gene, CDR1 is KGHSH and CDR2 is LQKENI. The CDR3 DNA reads TGTGCCAGCTCCTATAATGGCCAGGGGCCCTTCGGAAGCACCATATATTTT. It is translated as CASSYNGQGPFGSTIYF.

The sample holds one count of this clone. The chain couples TRBV7-8 to TRBJ2-2, with 9 bases lining up with TRBD1. Losses at the gene ends were 6 bases for V and 7 bases for J; bases not matched to a gene: 9. This CDR3 is 15 amino acids long. Per germline, CDR1 SGHVS and CDR2 FQNEAQ. As DNA, the CDR3 is TGTGCCAGCAGACATCCGGGACAGGGCCACGGGGAGCTGTTTTTT. This encodes CASRHPGQGHGELFF.

This clone was picked up a small number of times. The chain uses TRBV27 and TRBJ2-1, with D possibly TRBD2 on 7 matching bases. Germline V lookup: CDR1 MNHEY, CDR2 SMNVEV (reference sequence). The V end lost 4 bases, the J end lost 7 bases, and 17 bases lay between the germline ends. This CDR3 region has 15 residues. CDR3 coding DNA: TGTGCCAGCAGTTACCGACGGGGGGCCGGTAATGAGCAGTTCTTC. This sequence encodes CASSYRRGAGNEQFF.

The chain carries TRBV7-2 and TRBJ2-1; 7 bases are shared with TRBD2. V trimming: 6 bases; J trimming: 4 bases; junction bases outside the gene matches: 9. CDR1 is SGHTA, CDR2 FQGNSA, per germline. The CDR3 contains 15 residues. CDR3 in DNA: TGTGCCAGCAGTATCCACTCTAGCGGTTACAATGAGCAGTTCTTC. Protein sequence: CASSIHSSGYNEQFF.

The V gene is TRBV7-8, the J gene TRBJ2-3; TRBD1 might be the D (5 bases). Germline V gene lookup returns CDR1 SGHVS and CDR2 FQNEAQ. This CDR3 is built from 14 residues. Trimming cost V 1 base and J 3 bases, with 8 bases left between them. CDR3 DNA sequence: TGTGCCAGCAGCTTAGGGCAGGGAACAGATACGCAGTATTTT. Its translation is CASSLGQGTDTQYF.

The CDR3 spells CASSEASGSTDTQYF. The CDR3 DNA is TGTGCCAGCAGTGAAGCCAGCGGGAGCACAGATACGCAGTATTTT. The chain has TRBV2 and TRBJ2-3, with D possibly TRBD2 on 6 matching bases. The CDR3 contains 15 residues. V was pared by 0 bases and J by 0 bases, with 7 bases between. The germline CDR1 and CDR2 sequences are SNHLY and FYNNEI.

The V call is TRBV5-1, the J call TRBJ2-1; 13 bases match TRBD2. Germline assignment: CDR1 SGHRS and CDR2 YFSETQ. This CDR3 has 16 residues. V lost 4 bases and J lost 7; bases outside the gene matches: 8. The CDR3 region has the DNA TGCGCCAGCAGCGTAAGGACTAGCGGGAGACATAATGAGCAGTTCTTC. Its translation: CASSVRTSGRHNEQFF.

The J gene is TRBJ2-2, the V gene TRBV5-4; 7 bases align to TRBD1. V shed 3 bases, J shed 0 bases, and the junction held 8 bases outside the gene matches. Germline CDR1 is SGHNT and CDR2 is YYREEE (reference sequence). The length of the CDR3 is 17 residues. CDR3 sequence: CASSWGTGVPNTGELFF. In nucleotides, the CDR3 is TGTGCCAGCAGCTGGGGTACAGGGGTCCCGAACACCGGGGAGCTGTTTTTT.

The J gene is TRBJ2-7, the V gene TRBV10-3; TRBD2 is a possible D gene (6 bases). V shed 4 bases and J shed 1 base, with 20 bases lying between them. Per germline, CDR1 ENHRY and CDR2 SYGVKD. The CDR3 covers 17 residues. CDR3 DNA: TGTGCCATCAGTGCCGACGGAGGGAACAGTAGGTCCTACGAGCAGTACTTC. Its protein product is CAISADGGNSRSYEQYF.

CDR3 nucleotides: TGTGCCAGCAGCCTCCCGGAGGCAGGGGTAGGGGCGAAACAGCCCCAGCATTTT. Protein product: CASSLPEAGVGAKQPQHF. V is TRBV27 and J is TRBJ1-5; D is possibly TRBD1 (6 bases). The CDR3 loop spans 18 amino acids. Germline V lookup: CDR1 MNHEY, CDR2 SMNVEV (reference sequence). V was pared by 6 bases and J by 7 bases, with 28 bases between.

This rearrangement joins TRBV7-2 to TRBJ1-1; TRBD1 matches at 7 bases. The trim removed 4 bases at V and 0 bases at J, leaving 2 bases unmatched. Germline V gene lookup returns CDR1 SGHTA and CDR2 FQGNSA. CDR3 length: 14 residues. The CDR3 region is CASSSGQMNTEAFF. CDR3 coding DNA: TGTGCCAGCAGCTCGGGACAGATGAACACTGAAGCTTTCTTT.

The gene calls are TRBV3-1 (or the pseudogene TRBV3-2) and TRBJ2-2; 10 nucleotides match TRBD2. The CDR3 runs to 14 residues. Germline trimming cut 4 bases from V and 8 bases from J; bases unmatched to any gene: 4. Per the germline V gene, CDR1 is LGHDT and CDR2 is YNNKEL (reference sequence). CDR3 protein: CASSPGLAKGELFF. CDR3 nucleotides: TGTGCCAGCAGCCCGGGACTAGCGAAAGGGGAGCTGTTTTTT.

The rearrangement uses TRBV10-3 and TRBJ1-1; no clear D. The V and J ends lost 6 bases and 1 base respectively, with 12 bases between them. Germline CDR1 and CDR2: ENHRY and SYGVKD. The CDR3 runs 14 residues. The CDR3 loop is CAISRYRSNTEAFF. CDR3 DNA: TGTGCCATCAGCCGCTACAGATCGAACACTGAAGCTTTCTTT.

Concerning this clone itself: One end of the junction does not line up with germline, which may come from a read error. V and J are TRBV7-2 and TRBJ2-7; 15 nucleotides agree with TRBD2. The CDR3 loop spans 16 amino acids. The germline gives CDR1 SGHTA, CDR2 FQGNSA. CDR3 sequence reads: CASSSFLGLAGGTINF. Here the CDR3 DNA reads TGTGCCAGCAGCTCATTCTTGGGACTAGCGGGAGGAACCATCAACTTC. The variable domain in full, with the rest retrieved from reference TRBV7-2 and TRBJ2-7, is GAGVSQSPSNKVTEKGKDVELRCDPISGHTALYWYRQSLGQGLEFLIYFQGNSAPDKSGLPSDRFSAERTGGSVSTLTIQRTQQEDSAVYLCASSSFLGLAGGTINFGPGTRLTVT.

Written as DNA, the CDR3 is TGTGCCAGCAGCCAATTGGCCAGCGGGAGGGGAAATGAGCAGTTCTTC. Protein product: CASSQLASGRGNEQFF. The V call is TRBV3-1 (or the pseudogene TRBV3-2), the J call TRBJ2-1; 10 bases align to TRBD2. Germline V CDR1 and CDR2: LGHDT, YNNKEL (reference sequence). CDR3 size: 16 residues. Losses at the gene ends were 2 bases for V and 7 bases for J; bases not matched to a gene: 8.

The chain has TRBV5-6 and TRBJ1-2, with D hard to call. CDR3 length: 15 residues. V lost 0 bases, J lost 6 bases, and 15 bases lay in between. The germline gives CDR1 SGHDT, CDR2 YYEEEE. The CDR3 nucleotides are TGTGCCAGCAGCTTGGTCTCCCCCGTTCGGGATGGCTACACCTTC. Protein product: CASSLVSPVRDGYTF.

This rearrangement joins TRBV5-6 to TRBJ2-1, with D possibly being TRBD2 (6 bases). This CDR3 is built from 16 residues. CDR1 and CDR2 from the germline V gene are SGHDT and YYEEEE. Trimming stripped 1 base from V and 4 bases from J, with 15 bases between. DNA of the CDR3: TGTGCCAGCAGCTTGCCGAGTCGGGAGTTTTACAATGAGCAGTTCTTC. Protein sequence: CASSLPSREFYNEQFF.

The rearrangement uses TRBV7-2 and TRBJ2-1, with TRBD2 identical over 8 bases. The trim removed 6 bases at V and 14 bases at J, leaving 12 bases unmatched. This CDR3 is 13 amino acids long. The germline CDR1 and CDR2 sequences are SGHTA and FQGNSA. The CDR3 loop reads CASSVTTGGHEFF. The CDR3 nucleotides read TGTGCCAGCAGTGTAACGACGGGGGGGCACGAGTTCTTC.

The chain is built from TRBV3-1 (or the pseudogene TRBV3-2) and TRBJ1-2; D is undetermined. This CDR3 contains 15 residues. Trimming cost V 4 bases and J 0 bases, with 12 bases left between them. Germline lookup yields CDR1 LGHDT and CDR2 YNNKEL (reference sequence). The CDR3 nucleotides read TGTGCCAGCAGCCCTACCGGGGTAGCTAACTATGGCTACACCTTC. This translates into CASSPTGVANYGYTF.

There are a few counts of this clone. This chain uses TRBV27 with TRBJ1-2; D may be TRBD1 (6 bases). Germline loops: CDR1 MNHEY, CDR2 SMNVEV (reference sequence). With 5 bases removed from V and 5 bases from J, the gap between germline ends came to 15 bases. The CDR3 is made up of 14 amino acids. The CDR3 DNA reads TGTGCCAGCAGTGGTCAGGGGTTCGGTTATGGCTACACCTTC. As protein: CASSGQGFGYGYTF.

This clone showed up just a few times. The chain employs TRBV19 and TRBJ2-7; 10 nucleotides agree with TRBD1. The CDR3 contains 17 residues. Germline V gene sequence: CDR1 LNHDA, CDR2 SQIVND (reference sequence). The V segment lost 5 bases and the J segment 3 bases; nucleotides outside the gene matches: 13. This chain's CDR3 is CASSVKGGTGDHYEQYF. CDR3 DNA: TGTGCCAGTAGTGTAAAAGGGGGGACAGGGGATCACTACGAGCAGTACTTC. The whole variable domain, remainder taken from reference TRBV19 and TRBJ2-7, is DGGITQSPKYLFRKEGQNVTLSCEQNLNHDAMYWYRQDPGQGLRLIYYSQIVNDFQKGDIAEGYSVSREKKESFPLTVTSAQKNPTAFYLCASSVKGGTGDHYEQYFGPGTRLTVT.

The CDR3: CASSESKTGHNYGYTF. CDR3 nucleotide sequence: TGCGCCAGCAGTGAGTCGAAAACAGGTCATAACTATGGCTACACCTTC. This sequence joins TRBV10-2 and TRBJ1-2; TRBD1 might be the D (5 bases). CDR3 length: 16 amino acids. CDR1 is WSHSY and CDR2 is SAAADI in the germline V gene. The V end lost 0 bases, the J end lost 1 base, and 12 bases lay between the germline ends.